What follows are 15 T cell receptor beta chains derived from one specimen sequenced in a study of shared clonotypes between healthy human individuals. Profiling relied on immunoSEQ multiplex PCR, and the TCRdb table lists in-frame clones only, not all of them. The sample consists of under 2,500,000 clones, almost 96% of them appearing once. The specimen was naive CD4+ T cells sorted from blood. This sample's subset: CD45RA+ positively selected. These receptors originate from a man aged 18-30 years in good health.

The V gene is TRBV11-1, the J gene TRBJ2-2; D tentatively reads TRBD1 or TRBD2 (5 bases each). The CDR3 runs 14 residues. Germline-derived CDR1 and CDR2 are SGHAT and FQDESV (reference sequence). V was shortened by 1 base and J by 5 bases, with 8 bases between the two germline ends. CDR3 nucleotides: TGTGCCAGCAGCTTAGGGGGACGGACCGGGGAGCTGTTTTTT. It yields the protein CASSLGGRTGELFF.

The chain recombines TRBV7-2 with TRBJ2-7, with D perhaps TRBD2 (5 bases). Looked up from germline, CDR1 is SGHTA and CDR2 is FQGNSA. V was trimmed by 5 bases and J by 6 bases, leaving 11 bases between them. This CDR3 region has 12 residues. CDR3 in DNA: TGTGCCAGCAGCAAGGACTTAACCGAGCAGTACTTC. It codes for CASSKDLTEQYF.

The chain joins TRBV10-3 to TRBJ2-2, with 7 bases aligning to TRBD2. Losses at the gene ends were 7 bases for V and 7 bases for J; bases not matched to a gene: 18. Per the germline V gene, CDR1 is ENHRY and CDR2 is SYGVKD. This CDR3 has 17 amino acids. CDR3 DNA sequence: TGTGCCATCACCAGAGTCCCTTCTGGGACTATCGGCGGGGAGCTGTTTTTT. Amino acids: CAITRVPSGTIGGELFF.

A single count supports this clone. This CDR3 reads CASTRLAGGNEQFF. The CDR3 DNA sequence: TGTGCCAGCACCCGACTAGCGGGAGGCAATGAGCAGTTCTTC. This chain links TRBV6-5 with TRBJ2-1; 13 nucleotides match TRBD2. Germline V gene data show CDR1 as MNHEY and CDR2 as SVGAGI. The CDR3 spans 14 residues. Unmatched junction bases numbered 3, after V lost 7 bases and J lost 6 bases.

V usage is TRBV19 and J usage is TRBJ2-3; TRBD2 matches at 8 bases. The CDR3 contains 14 residues. The V gene's germline CDR1 is LNHDA and CDR2 SQIVND (reference sequence). Unmatched junction bases numbered 3, after V lost 5 bases and J lost 2 bases. CDR3 protein: CASSLGLVTDTQYF. CDR3 bases: TGTGCCAGTAGTTTGGGACTAGTCACAGATACGCAGTATTTT.

This chain connects TRBV6-6 to TRBJ1-2, with TRBD1 as a possible D gene (5 bases). The germline V and J ends were trimmed by 2 bases and 5 bases, with 9 bases remaining between them. This CDR3 spans 13 amino acids. Germline assignment: CDR1 MNHNY and CDR2 SVGAGI (reference sequence). The CDR3 is CASSYDRKYGYTF. The CDR3 DNA follows: TGTGCCAGCAGTTACGACAGAAAATATGGCTACACCTTC.

About this clone itself: This specimen includes other DNA sequences encoding the same CDR3. The chain uses TRBV5-4 and TRBJ2-3, with 16 bases lining up with TRBD2. CDR3 length: 16 amino acids. Per germline, CDR1 SGHNT and CDR2 YYREEE (reference sequence). After removal of 4 bases from V and 6 bases from J, the junction contained 5 bases not matched to a gene. The DNA of the CDR3 is TGTGCCAGCAGCCCGGGACTAGCGGGGGGGCAGGATACGCAGTATTTT. Protein product: CASSPGLAGGQDTQYF.

The rearrangement links TRBV21-1 to TRBJ2-2; TRBD1, as called in the table, went unchecked against the DNA. TRBV21-1 is listed as a pseudogene. The CDR3 consists of 18 residues. DNA of the CDR3: TGTGCCAGCAGCAAAGGTAGGGACAGGGGAGGAGGAACCGGGGAGCTGTTTTTT. This gives the protein CASSKGRDRGGGTGELFF.

This sequence joins TRBV4-1 and TRBJ2-5; 10 bases align to TRBD2. Looked up from germline, CDR1 is MGHRA and CDR2 is YSYEKL. The ends lost 0 bases at V and 6 bases at J; junction bases unmatched: 13. CDR3 length: 18 amino acids. The CDR3 DNA follows: TGCGCCAGCAGCCAAGATGGGGAAGTAGCGGGGGGCCGGAAGACCCAGTACTTC. Encoded protein: CASSQDGEVAGGRKTQYF.

The chain recombines TRBV9 with TRBJ2-7, with a weak D call TRBD1 (5 bases). Germline V gene sequence: CDR1 SGDLS, CDR2 YYNGEE. The CDR3 covers 14 residues. Trimming left V 2 bases short and J 0 bases short, with 9 bases between. The CDR3 region is CASSVGHSSYEQYF. CDR3 coding DNA: TGTGCCAGCAGCGTTGGACATAGCTCCTACGAGCAGTACTTC.

This clone showed up just once. V and J are TRBV30 and TRBJ2-6; D remains ambiguous. The V and J ends lost 0 bases and 1 base respectively, with 4 bases between them. CDR3 length: 14 residues. Germline V lookup: CDR1 GTSNPN, CDR2 SVGIG (reference sequence). CDR3: CAWSVKSGANVLTF. CDR3 in DNA: TGTGCCTGGAGTGTCAAGTCTGGGGCCAACGTCCTGACTTTC.

The rearrangement uses TRBV5-1 and TRBJ2-4, with 13 bases identical to TRBD2. Germline loops: CDR1 SGHRS, CDR2 YFSETQ. Germline trimming cut 4 bases from V and 5 bases from J; bases unmatched to any gene: 6. This CDR3 has 16 amino acids. The CDR3 loop is CASSRTSGRGQNIQYF. The CDR3 nucleotides read TGCGCCAGCAGCCGAACTAGCGGGAGGGGGCAAAACATTCAGTACTTC.

V usage is TRBV27 and J usage is TRBJ1-2; 10 bases fit TRBD1. This CDR3 spans 14 amino acids. After removal of 5 bases from V and 5 bases from J, the junction contained 5 bases not matched to a gene. The germline V gene encodes CDR1 MNHEY and CDR2 SMNVEV (reference sequence). CDR3 DNA sequence: TGTGCCAGCAGTGCCGGGACAGGGGTTTATGGCTACACCTTC. The encoded protein is CASSAGTGVYGYTF.

This chain uses TRBV19 with TRBJ1-3, with D possibly being TRBD1 (6 bases). The germline V gene has CDR1 LNHDA and CDR2 SQIVND (reference sequence). V was clipped by 10 bases and J by 10 bases, with 14 bases between them. This CDR3 spans 11 amino acids. CDR3 coding DNA: TGTGCCACTCGGACAGAAAAGACCATATATTTT. Its protein is CATRTEKTIYF.

The chain carries TRBV10-1 and TRBJ2-2; D not resolved. Germline CDR1 is WNHNN and CDR2 is SYGVQD (reference sequence). Trimming cost V 5 bases and J 1 base, with 8 bases left between them. The CDR3 is 14 residues long. In DNA, the CDR3 is TGCGCCAGCAGTTCTGGACGGAACACCGGGGAGCTGTTTTTT. This codes for CASSSGRNTGELFF.